Listed below are T cell receptor beta chains from one sample, sequenced in a study of shared clonotypes between healthy human individuals. TCRdb's table, derived via immunoSEQ multiplex PCR, lists solely in-frame clones and lacks some. The sample lists 2 million to 2.5 million clones, more than 85% seen once, with around 0.37% in the top ten. Specimen: naive CD4+ T cells from PBMCs. Source of these receptors: a man in his late teens or twenties in good health. Some clones in this sample may be carry-over from other donors' samples. Both conserved end residues are part of each CDR3. The order of the fields is CDR3 protein, CDR3 DNA, D gene, clone size, V gene, J gene. The D gene is left open where the match is weak. The size of a clone is reported for some rows only, either as once, few or many, or as a class for expanded clones.

CDR3: CASSLALGRETQYF; DNA: TGTGCCAGCAGCTTAGCGCTAGGTAGGGAGACCCAGTACTTC; D: .; size: .; V: TRBV7-9; J: TRBJ2-5
CDR3: CSGRTPSYEQYF; DNA: TGCAGCGGACGGACACCTTCCTACGAGCAGTACTTC; D: .; size: .; V: TRBV29-1; J: TRBJ2-7
CDR3: CSVAPGSQALYGYTF; DNA: TGCAGCGTTGCCCCGGGTTCTCAGGCTCTCTATGGCTACACCTTC; D: .; size: .; V: TRBV29-1; J: TRBJ1-2
CDR3: CASSPIQGSSGANVLTF; DNA: TGTGCCAGCTCACCAATCCAGGGCTCGAGCGGGGCCAACGTCCTGACTTTC; D: .; size: .; V: TRBV18; J: TRBJ2-6
CDR3: CASSSIQANTEAFF; DNA: TGTGCCAGCTCTAGTATACAGGCGAACACTGAAGCTTTCTTT; D: .; size: .; V: TRBV6-5; J: TRBJ1-1
CDR3: CASSVQPGGQDTQYF; DNA: TGTGCCAGCAGCGTTCAACCTGGAGGGCAGGATACGCAGTATTTT; D: .; size: .; V: TRBV5-5; J: TRBJ2-3
CDR3: CASSRAPGERTEAFF; DNA: TGTGCCAGCAGCCGGGCCCCGGGGGAGAGGACTGAAGCTTTCTTT; D: .; size: once; V: TRBV5-4; J: TRBJ1-1
CDR3: CASSRFPADTQYF; DNA: TGTGCCAGCTCACGATTCCCCGCTGATACGCAGTATTTT; D: .; size: .; V: TRBV18; J: TRBJ2-3
CDR3: CASNPPGQGNNEQFF; DNA: TGTGCCAGCAATCCACCGGGACAGGGGAACAATGAGCAGTTCTTC; D: TRBD1; size: .; V: TRBV6-5; J: TRBJ2-1
CDR3: CASSAAGVSYNEQFF; DNA: TGTGCCAGCAGCGCTGCGGGAGTCTCCTACAATGAGCAGTTCTTC; D: TRBD2; size: .; V: TRBV2; J: TRBJ2-1
CDR3: CASSSPQAGTETQYF; DNA: TGTGCCAGCAGTTCCCCCCAGGCAGGGACGGAGACCCAGTACTTC; D: .; size: .; V: TRBV27; J: TRBJ2-5
CDR3: CASSLDNLGNTEAFF; DNA: TGTGCCAGCAGCTTAGATAATCTTGGGAACACTGAAGCTTTCTTT; D: .; size: .; V: TRBV7-9; J: TRBJ1-1
CDR3: CASSYDAGAANEKLFF; DNA: TGTGCCAGCAGCTACGACGCCGGGGCCGCAAATGAAAAACTGTTTTTT; D: .; size: .; V: TRBV28; J: TRBJ1-4
CDR3: CASSPQGGRSTEAFF; DNA: TGTGCCAGCAGCCCCCAGGGAGGGAGGAGCACTGAAGCTTTCTTT; D: .; size: .; V: TRBV5-6; J: TRBJ1-1
CDR3: CASSVAGAHNEQFF; DNA: TGTGCCAGCAGCGTGGCAGGGGCCCACAATGAGCAGTTCTTC; D: .; size: once; V: TRBV9; J: TRBJ2-1
CDR3: CASSQESGPRGDTQYF; DNA: TGCGCCAGCAGCCAAGAGTCCGGGCCTCGCGGGGATACGCAGTATTTT; D: .; size: .; V: TRBV4-1; J: TRBJ2-3
CDR3: CASSEGTGYTDTQYF; DNA: TGTGCCAGCAGCGAGGGGACAGGGTACACAGATACGCAGTATTTT; D: TRBD1; size: .; V: TRBV11-1; J: TRBJ2-3
CDR3: CASSLDRNYGYTF; DNA: TGTGCCAGCAGCTTGGACAGAAACTATGGCTACACCTTC; D: .; size: .; V: TRBV11-2; J: TRBJ1-2
CDR3: CASSESRETQYF; DNA: TGCGCCAGCAGTGAGTCCCGGGAGACCCAGTACTTC; D: .; size: .; V: TRBV10-1; J: TRBJ2-5
CDR3: CASSLTGGLGEQYF; DNA: TGTGCCAGCAGCCTGACAGGGGGCCTGGGCGAGCAGTACTTC; D: TRBD1; size: .; V: TRBV7-2; J: TRBJ2-7
CDR3: CASSRHATNEKLFF; DNA: TGTGCCAGCAGCCGCCATGCAACTAATGAAAAACTGTTTTTT; D: .; size: .; V: TRBV6-6; J: TRBJ1-4
CDR3: CASSFGGAGSDTQYF; DNA: TGTGCCAGCAGTTTTGGCGGGGCGGGATCAGATACGCAGTATTTT; D: .; size: .; V: TRBV28; J: TRBJ2-3
CDR3: CASSPRVQPSPGGVYEQYF; DNA: TGTGCCAGCAGCCCCAGGGTACAGCCATCTCCCGGGGGGGTCTACGAGCAGTACTTC; D: TRBD2; size: .; V: TRBV9; J: TRBJ2-7
CDR3: CAWSVRRDTEAFF; DNA: TGTGCCTGGAGTGTAAGGCGGGACACTGAAGCTTTCTTT; D: .; size: once; V: TRBV30; J: TRBJ1-1
CDR3: CASSARLAYEQYF; DNA: TGTGCCAGCAGCGCTCGACTAGCCTACGAGCAGTACTTC; D: .; size: .; V: TRBV14; J: TRBJ2-7
CDR3: CASSGTGRQPQHF; DNA: TGTGCCAGCAGTGGGACAGGGCGTCAGCCCCAGCATTTT; D: TRBD1; size: .; V: TRBV6-1; J: TRBJ1-5
CDR3: CASSWFQMRNNEQFF; DNA: TGCGCCAGCAGCTGGTTCCAGATGAGGAACAATGAGCAGTTCTTC; D: .; size: .; V: TRBV5-1; J: TRBJ2-1
CDR3: CASSLVTNTDTQYF; DNA: TGTGCCAGCAGCTTAGTCACGAACACAGATACGCAGTATTTT; D: .; size: once; V: TRBV11-2; J: TRBJ2-3
CDR3: CASSRFNAGGIGNTIYF; DNA: TGCGCCAGCAGCCGTTTTAACGCCGGGGGCATTGGAAACACCATATATTTT; D: .; size: .; V: TRBV4-1; J: TRBJ1-3
CDR3: CASKGGTEAFF; DNA: TGTGCCAGCAAGGGAGGCACTGAAGCTTTCTTT; D: .; size: .; V: TRBV2; J: TRBJ1-1
CDR3: CAWKRQLNTEAFF; DNA: TGTGCCTGGAAGCGACAGCTGAACACTGAAGCTTTCTTT; D: .; size: few; V: TRBV30; J: TRBJ1-1
CDR3: CASSLVVGGGGFEKLFF; DNA: TGCGCCAGCAGCTTGGTTGTCGGAGGAGGGGGTTTTGAAAAACTGTTTTTT; D: .; size: .; V: TRBV5-1; J: TRBJ1-4
CDR3: CASSAGGQFINNEQFF; DNA: TGTGCCAGCAGCGCCGGGGGCCAATTCATCAACAATGAGCAGTTCTTC; D: .; size: .; V: TRBV9; J: TRBJ2-1
CDR3: CASSLGNQPQHF; DNA: TGTGCCAGCAGCCTCGGAAATCAGCCCCAGCATTTT; D: .; size: few; V: TRBV7-9; J: TRBJ1-5
CDR3: CASSEGQGSYNEQFF; DNA: TGTGCCAGCAGCGAGGGACAGGGATCCTACAATGAGCAGTTCTTC; D: TRBD1; size: .; V: TRBV11-3; J: TRBJ2-1
CDR3: CAISESYGNEKLFF; DNA: TGTGCCATCAGTGAGTCGTACGGTAATGAAAAACTGTTTTTT; D: .; size: .; V: TRBV10-3; J: TRBJ1-4
CDR3: CASSLGGQGHYGYTF; DNA: TGTGCCAGCAGCTTAGGGGGACAGGGGCATTATGGCTACACCTTC; D: TRBD1; size: .; V: TRBV7-9; J: TRBJ1-2
CDR3: CASSEGYGYGYTF; DNA: TGTGCCAGTAGTGAAGGTTACGGCTATGGCTACACCTTC; D: .; size: .; V: TRBV19; J: TRBJ1-2
CDR3: CASSRAGAYTGELFF; DNA: TGTGCCAGCAGTCGGGCCGGGGCTTACACCGGGGAGCTGTTTTTT; D: .; size: .; V: TRBV28; J: TRBJ2-2
CDR3: CASSQEVASGIPYEQYF; DNA: TGCGCCAGCAGCCAGGAAGTCGCTAGCGGGATACCCTACGAGCAGTACTTC; D: TRBD2; size: .; V: TRBV4-1; J: TRBJ2-7
CDR3: CASGLAWGLAGSETQYF; DNA: TGTGCTAGTGGTTTGGCCTGGGGACTAGCGGGATCAGAGACCCAGTACTTC; D: TRBD2; size: .; V: TRBV12-5; J: TRBJ2-5
CDR3: CASSAGPSSYNEQFF; DNA: TGTGCCAGCAGCGCAGGGCCGTCCTCCTACAATGAGCAGTTCTTC; D: .; size: .; V: TRBV9; J: TRBJ2-1
CDR3: CASSYFSAGSTEAFF; DNA: TGTGCCAGCAGTTATTTTTCGGCAGGGAGCACTGAAGCTTTCTTT; D: .; size: .; V: TRBV6-6; J: TRBJ1-1
CDR3: CASSLAIARGTDTQYF; DNA: TGTGCCAGCAGCTTAGCGATAGCGCGGGGCACAGATACGCAGTATTTT; D: .; size: .; V: TRBV7-2; J: TRBJ2-3
CDR3: CASSSWGTNTGELFF; DNA: TGTGCCAGCAGTTCTTGGGGCACGAACACCGGGGAGCTGTTTTTT; D: .; size: .; V: TRBV6-5; J: TRBJ2-2
CDR3: CATSRDASGSSTQYF; DNA: TGTGCCACCAGCAGAGACGCTAGCGGGAGCTCTACGCAGTATTTT; D: TRBD2; size: .; V: TRBV15; J: TRBJ2-3
CDR3: CASSAGVNMNTEAFF; DNA: TGTGCCAGCAGCGCGGGGGTCAACATGAACACTGAAGCTTTCTTT; D: .; size: once; V: TRBV9; J: TRBJ1-1
CDR3: CASSVVPGNTEAFF; DNA: TGTGCCAGCAGCGTAGTGCCAGGGAACACTGAAGCTTTCTTT; D: .; size: .; V: TRBV9; J: TRBJ1-1
CDR3: CASSPPRGQETQYF; DNA: TGTGCCAGCTCACCCCCGCGTGGCCAAGAGACCCAGTACTTC; D: .; size: .; V: TRBV18; J: TRBJ2-5
CDR3: CASSPQRAVYEQYF; DNA: TGTGCCAGCTCACCACAGCGGGCGGTTTACGAGCAGTACTTC; D: .; size: .; V: TRBV18; J: TRBJ2-7
CDR3: CAWRGHAGGFEKLFF; DNA: TGTGCCTGGAGGGGGCACGCAGGGGGGTTTGAAAAACTGTTTTTT; D: TRBD1; size: .; V: TRBV30; J: TRBJ1-4
CDR3: CASSLKASGRGGADTQYF; DNA: TGTGCCAGCAGCTTGAAAGCTAGCGGGAGAGGGGGGGCAGATACGCAGTATTTT; D: TRBD2; size: .; V: TRBV7-2; J: TRBJ2-3
CDR3: CASSLGGWAATYEQYF; DNA: TGTGCCAGCAGCTTAGGCGGTTGGGCAGCCACCTACGAGCAGTACTTC; D: .; size: .; V: TRBV7-2; J: TRBJ2-7
CDR3: CASRTDRVQETQYF; DNA: TGTGCCAGCAGGACCGACAGGGTCCAAGAGACCCAGTACTTC; D: TRBD1; size: .; V: TRBV27; J: TRBJ2-5